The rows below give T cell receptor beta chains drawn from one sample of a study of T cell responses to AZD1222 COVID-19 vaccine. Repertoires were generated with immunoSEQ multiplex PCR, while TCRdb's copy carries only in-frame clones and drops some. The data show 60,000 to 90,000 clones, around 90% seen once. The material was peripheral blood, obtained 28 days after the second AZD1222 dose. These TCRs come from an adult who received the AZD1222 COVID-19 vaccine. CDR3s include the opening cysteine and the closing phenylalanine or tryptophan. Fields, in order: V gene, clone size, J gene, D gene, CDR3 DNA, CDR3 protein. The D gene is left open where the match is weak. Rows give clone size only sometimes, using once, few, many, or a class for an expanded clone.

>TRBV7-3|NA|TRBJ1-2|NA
TGTGCCAGCAGCTTACAGGAAGGGTATGGCTACACCTTC
CASSLQEGYGYTF
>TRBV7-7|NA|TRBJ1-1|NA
TGTGCTAGCAGCTTATCCCGGTCGGGAGGAACTGAAGCTTTCTTT
CASSLSRSGGTEAFF
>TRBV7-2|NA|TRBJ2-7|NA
TGTGCCAGCAGCTCCCCCGTCGGGGGCGAGCAGTACTTC
CASSSPVGGEQYF
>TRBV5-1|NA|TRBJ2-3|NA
TGCGCCAGCAGCGGGCGGAACGGAGCCTCCACAGATACGCAGTATTTT
CASSGRNGASTDTQYF
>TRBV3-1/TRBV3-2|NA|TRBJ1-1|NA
TGTGCCAGCAGCCAGGGACACGTGAACACTGAAGCTTTCTTT
CASSQGHVNTEAFF
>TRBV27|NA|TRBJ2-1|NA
TGTGCCAGCAGTTTCTTAAATGAGCAGTTCTTC
CASSFLNEQFF
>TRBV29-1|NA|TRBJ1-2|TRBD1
TGCAGCGCCCCGGGACAGGGTAGCTATGGCTACACCTTC
CSAPGQGSYGYTF
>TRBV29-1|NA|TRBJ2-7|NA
TGCAGTCTCGCCAAGGGGGGAGTTAAACGCTACGAGCAGTACTTC
CSLAKGGVKRYEQYF
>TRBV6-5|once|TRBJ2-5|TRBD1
TGTGCCAGCAGTTCCGGGACAGGCCAAGAGACCCAGTACTTC
CASSSGTGQETQYF
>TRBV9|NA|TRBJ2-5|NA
TGTGCCAGCAGCGTAGCTTTCCAGGGGCAAGAGACCCAGTACTTC
CASSVAFQGQETQYF
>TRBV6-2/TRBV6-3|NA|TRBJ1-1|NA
TGTGCCAGCAGCCACGTAATACAGGACTGGGGCACTGAAGCTTTCTTT
CASSHVIQDWGTEAFF
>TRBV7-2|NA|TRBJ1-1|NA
TGTGCCAGCAGCTTAATCGCTATCACTGAAGCTTTCTTT
CASSLIAITEAFF
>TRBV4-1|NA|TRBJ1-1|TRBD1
TGCGCCAGCAGCCAAGGGTCTGGACAGGTGAACACTGAAGCTTTCTTT
CASSQGSGQVNTEAFF
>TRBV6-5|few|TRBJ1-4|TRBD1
TGTGCCAGCAGAGGACAGGATCTCGCCGAAAAACTGTTTTTT
CASRGQDLAEKLFF
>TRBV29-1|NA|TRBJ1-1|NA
TGCAGCGTCCATGGGTCCCGGGCGGGCACTGAAGCTTTCTTT
CSVHGSRAGTEAFF
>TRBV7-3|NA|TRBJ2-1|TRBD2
TGTGCCAGCAGCCCCGGCGGGGGGGCCGGTGAGCAGTTCTTC
CASSPGGGAGEQFF
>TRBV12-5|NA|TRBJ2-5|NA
TGTGCTAGTGGTTTGAGTTTAGGGACCCAGTACTTC
CASGLSLGTQYF
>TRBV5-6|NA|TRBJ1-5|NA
TGTGCCAGCAGCTTGGGAACCCGAACGGAGCCCCAGCATTTT
CASSLGTRTEPQHF
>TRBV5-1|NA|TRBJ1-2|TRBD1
TGCGCCAGCAGCTTATATGGGACAGCTCAAGGGGGCTACACCTTC
CASSLYGTAQGGYTF
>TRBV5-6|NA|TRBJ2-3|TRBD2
TGTGCCAGCAGCTTGGTGCGACTAGCGGGGGCAGATACGCAGTATTTT
CASSLVRLAGADTQYF
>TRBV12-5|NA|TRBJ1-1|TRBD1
TGTGCTAGTGGTTTTACAGGGGAGGGGACTGAAGCTTTCTTT
CASGFTGEGTEAFF
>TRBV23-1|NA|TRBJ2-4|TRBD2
TGCGCCAGCAGTCCATATCAACTGACGGGGGGGCCAAACATTCAGTACTTC
CASSPYQLTGGPNIQYF
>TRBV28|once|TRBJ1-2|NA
TGTGCCAGCAGTCACGGGTCTAGAAGAGGCTACACCTTC
CASSHGSRRGYTF
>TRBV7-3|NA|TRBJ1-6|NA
TGTGCCAGCAGCGCCCAGCCAAATTCACCCCTCCACTTT
CASSAQPNSPLHF
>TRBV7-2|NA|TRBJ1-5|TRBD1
TGTGCCAGCAGTCGGGACAGGAATCAGCCCCAGCATTTT
CASSRDRNQPQHF
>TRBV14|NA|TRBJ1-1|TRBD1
TGTGCCAGCAGCCAAGGATGGACAGGTGACACTGAAGCTTTCTTT
CASSQGWTGDTEAFF
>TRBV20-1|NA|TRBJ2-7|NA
TGCAGTGCTAGTGTAGTAACCGACGAGCAGTACTTC
CSASVVTDEQYF
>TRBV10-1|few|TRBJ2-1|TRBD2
TGCGCCAGCAGTAACTACGGGGGGAGCTCCTACAATGAGCAGTTCTTC
CASSNYGGSSYNEQFF
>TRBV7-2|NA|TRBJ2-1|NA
TGTGCCAGCAGCTTGGGATACAATGAGCAGTTCTTC
CASSLGYNEQFF
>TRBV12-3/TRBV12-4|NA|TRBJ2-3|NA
TGTGCCAGCAGTTCTCGCGGGGCAGATACGCAGTATTTT
CASSSRGADTQYF
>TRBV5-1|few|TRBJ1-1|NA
TGCGCCAGCAGCTCGTTAAACAGGGCGATAACTGAAGCTTTCTTT
CASSSLNRAITEAFF
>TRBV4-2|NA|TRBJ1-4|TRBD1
TGTGCCAGCAGCCAAGATTTAGGACAGGGGTATGAAAAACTGTTTTTT
CASSQDLGQGYEKLFF
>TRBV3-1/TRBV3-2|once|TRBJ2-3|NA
TGTGCCAGCAGCCAGTGGGGGGACTCCTCACTTTGGTATTTT
CASSQWGDSSLWYF
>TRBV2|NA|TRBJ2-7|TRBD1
TGTGCCAGCAGTGAAGTCCGGGGACAGCGTGAGCAGTACTTC
CASSEVRGQREQYF
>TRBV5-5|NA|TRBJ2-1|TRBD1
TGTGCCAGCAGCTTAACAGGGGGGTCCTACAATGAGCAGTTCTTC
CASSLTGGSYNEQFF
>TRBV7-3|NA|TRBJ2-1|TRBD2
TGTGCCAGCAGCTCGAAGACTAGCGGGGGGAGGAATGAGCAGTTCTTC
CASSSKTSGGRNEQFF
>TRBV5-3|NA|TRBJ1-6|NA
TGTGCCAGAAGCGGAAGGGTCAGCTCCTATAATTCACCCCTCCACTTT
CARSGRVSSYNSPLHF
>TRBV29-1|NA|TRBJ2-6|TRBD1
TGCAGCTTTACAGGGGGTCCTGGGGCCAACGTCCTGACTTTC
CSFTGGPGANVLTF
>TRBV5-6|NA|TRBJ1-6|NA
TGTGCCAGCAGCAGGAGGGGTAATAGTAATTCACCCCTCCACTTT
CASSRRGNSNSPLHF
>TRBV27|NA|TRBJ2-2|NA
TGTGCCAGCAGAATCCTCGGAGGGGAGCTGTTTTTT
CASRILGGELFF
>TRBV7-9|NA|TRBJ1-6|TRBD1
TGTGCCAGTCAGTTTGGACAGGTTAATTCACCCCTCCACTTT
CASQFGQVNSPLHF
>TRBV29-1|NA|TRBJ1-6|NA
TGCAGCGTGTTCCCAGGGTTTCTTAATTCACCCCTCCACTTT
CSVFPGFLNSPLHF
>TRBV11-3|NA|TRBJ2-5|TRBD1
TGTGCCAGCAGCCTTGGACAGGGGGAAGGCCAAGAGACCCAGTACTTC
CASSLGQGEGQETQYF
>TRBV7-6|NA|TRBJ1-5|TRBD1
TGTGCCAGCAGCGCAGGACAGGGGGTGAATCAGCCCCAGCATTTT
CASSAGQGVNQPQHF
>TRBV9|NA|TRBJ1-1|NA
TGTGCCAGCAGCGGTGGAAGGACGTCAGAAGCTTTCTTT
CASSGGRTSEAFF
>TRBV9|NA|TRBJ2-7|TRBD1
TGTGCCAGCAGCACGGAAGACAGGGTAGGCTACGAGCAGTACTTC
CASSTEDRVGYEQYF
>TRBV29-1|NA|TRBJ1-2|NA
TGCAGCGAGGGCGCTAGTCCGGGTATTGGCTACACCTTC
CSEGASPGIGYTF
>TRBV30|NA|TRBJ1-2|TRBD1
TGTGCCTGGGACACCGGGACAGGTTTTGGCTACACCTTC
CAWDTGTGFGYTF
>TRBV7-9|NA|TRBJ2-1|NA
TGTGCCAGCAGCTTGACCTCGTGGGGGAGTGAGCAGTTCTTC
CASSLTSWGSEQFF
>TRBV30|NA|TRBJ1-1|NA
TGTGCCTGGGCCGGGCAAAAGGGGCCTGAAGCTTTCTTT
CAWAGQKGPEAFF
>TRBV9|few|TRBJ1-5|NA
TGTGCCAGCAGCCCCGGTCCTAGCAATCAGCCCCAGCATTTT
CASSPGPSNQPQHF
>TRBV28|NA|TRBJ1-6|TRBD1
TGTGCCAGCAGTCTCCAGCACAGGGGGCAATCACCCCTCCACTTT
CASSLQHRGQSPLHF
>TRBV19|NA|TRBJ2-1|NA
TGTGCCAGTACGCCGGGGGCTAACTACAATGAGCAGTTCTTC
CASTPGANYNEQFF
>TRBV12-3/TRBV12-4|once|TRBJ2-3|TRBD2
TGTGCCAGCAAAGCGGGGGGGACAGATACGCAGTATTTT
CASKAGGTDTQYF
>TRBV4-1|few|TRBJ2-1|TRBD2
TGCGCCAGCAGCCTTAGCGGGGGGTATGAGCAGTTCTTC
CASSLSGGYEQFF
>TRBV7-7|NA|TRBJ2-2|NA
TGTGCCAGCAGCTTAGCGGCAGACCTAAACACCGGGGAGCTGTTTTTT
CASSLAADLNTGELFF
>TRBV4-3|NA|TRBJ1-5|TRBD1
TGCGCCAGCAGCAGGGACAGGACTCAGCCCCAGCATTTT
CASSRDRTQPQHF
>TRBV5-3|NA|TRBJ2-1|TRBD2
TGTGCCAGACGCGGGCTCGCGGGGGGGCAGGGGTTCCTGGGATCGCCCGTAAATGAGCAGTTCTTC
CARRGLAGGQGFLGSPVNEQFF
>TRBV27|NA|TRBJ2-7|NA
TGTGCCAGCAGGATGGGTGGCGAGGGCTACGAGCAGTACTTC
CASRMGGEGYEQYF